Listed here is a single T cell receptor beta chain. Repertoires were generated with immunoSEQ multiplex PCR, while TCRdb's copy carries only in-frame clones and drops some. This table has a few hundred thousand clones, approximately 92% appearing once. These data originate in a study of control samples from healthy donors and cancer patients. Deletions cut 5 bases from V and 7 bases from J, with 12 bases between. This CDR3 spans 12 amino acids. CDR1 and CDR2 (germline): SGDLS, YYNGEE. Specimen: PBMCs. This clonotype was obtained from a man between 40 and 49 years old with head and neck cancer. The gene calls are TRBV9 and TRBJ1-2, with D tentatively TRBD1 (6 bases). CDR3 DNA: TGTGCCAGCAGGGAGGGGGGATCTGGCTACACCTTC. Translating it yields CASREGGSGYTF.